This TCR beta chain was identified during a study of cytomegalovirus exposure and HLA in healthy donors. Regarding the study as a whole: It was 150 to 200 TCR beta chains that were listed as cytomegalovirus-associated.

As to this clone: Its cognate antigen is unknown.

PCR primers comprised 60 Vbeta and 13 Jbeta primers. Sequencing used immunoSEQ multiplex PCR; TCRdb keeps in-frame clones, though not all of them. This table holds about 160,000 clones, 80% to 85% found once. CDR1 ENHRY and CDR2 SYGVKD come from the germline V gene. This CDR3 is built from 13 residues. Deletions cut 6 bases from V and 5 bases from J, with 13 bases between. This clonotype was obtained from a man in his late teens or twenties in good health and CMV-seronegative. This chain uses TRBV10-3 with TRBJ2-5; D is uncertain. Sequences were obtained from PBMCs. The CDR3, as DNA: TGTGCCATCAGAGAGGACCGGAGCGAGACCCAGTACTTC. It yields the protein CAIREDRSETQYF.